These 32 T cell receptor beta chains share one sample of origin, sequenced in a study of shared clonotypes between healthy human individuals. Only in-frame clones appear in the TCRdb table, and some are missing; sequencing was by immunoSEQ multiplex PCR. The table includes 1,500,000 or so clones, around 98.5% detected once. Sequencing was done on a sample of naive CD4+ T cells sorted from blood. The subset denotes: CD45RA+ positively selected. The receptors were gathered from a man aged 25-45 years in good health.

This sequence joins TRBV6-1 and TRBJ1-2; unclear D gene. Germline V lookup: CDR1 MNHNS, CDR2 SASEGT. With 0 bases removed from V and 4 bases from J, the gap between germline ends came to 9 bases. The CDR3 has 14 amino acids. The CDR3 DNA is TGTGCCAGCAGTGAAGCGAACGGGTCCTATGGCTACACCTTC. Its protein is CASSEANGSYGYTF.

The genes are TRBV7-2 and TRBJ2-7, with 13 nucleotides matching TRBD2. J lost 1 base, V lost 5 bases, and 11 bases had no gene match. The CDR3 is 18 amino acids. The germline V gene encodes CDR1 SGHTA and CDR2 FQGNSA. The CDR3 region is CASSPGTSGDWFSYEQYF. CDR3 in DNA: TGTGCCAGCAGCCCCGGGACTAGCGGGGATTGGTTTTCCTACGAGCAGTACTTC.

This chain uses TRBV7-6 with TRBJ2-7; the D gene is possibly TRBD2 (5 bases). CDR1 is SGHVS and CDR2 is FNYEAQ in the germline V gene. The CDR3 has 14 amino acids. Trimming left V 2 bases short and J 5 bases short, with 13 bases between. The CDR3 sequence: CASSLLVEAHEQYF. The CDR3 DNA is TGTGCCAGCAGCTTATTGGTGGAGGCCCACGAGCAGTACTTC.

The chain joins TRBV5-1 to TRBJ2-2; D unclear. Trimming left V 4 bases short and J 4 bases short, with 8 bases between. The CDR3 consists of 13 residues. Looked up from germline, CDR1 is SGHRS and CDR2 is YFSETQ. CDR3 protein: CASSLYSTGELFF. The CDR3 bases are TGCGCCAGCAGCCTGTACAGCACCGGGGAGCTGTTTTTT.

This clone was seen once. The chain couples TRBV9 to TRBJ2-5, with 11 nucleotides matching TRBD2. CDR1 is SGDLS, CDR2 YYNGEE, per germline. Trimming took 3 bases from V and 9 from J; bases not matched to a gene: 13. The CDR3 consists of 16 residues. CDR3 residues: CASSAGTSGGGRAQYF. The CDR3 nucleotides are TGTGCCAGCAGCGCCGGGACTAGCGGAGGGGGGAGGGCCCAGTACTTC.

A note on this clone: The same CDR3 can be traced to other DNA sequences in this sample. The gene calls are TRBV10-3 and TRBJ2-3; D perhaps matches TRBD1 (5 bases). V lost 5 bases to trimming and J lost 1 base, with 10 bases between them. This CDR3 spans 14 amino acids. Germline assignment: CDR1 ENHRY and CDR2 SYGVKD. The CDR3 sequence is CAISQGIGTDTQYF. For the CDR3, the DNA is TGTGCCATCAGTCAGGGTATCGGCACAGATACGCAGTATTTT.

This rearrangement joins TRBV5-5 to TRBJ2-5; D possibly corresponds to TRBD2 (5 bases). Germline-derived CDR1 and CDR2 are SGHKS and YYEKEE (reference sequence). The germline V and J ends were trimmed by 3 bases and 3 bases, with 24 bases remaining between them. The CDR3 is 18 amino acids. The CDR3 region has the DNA TGTGCCAGCAGCTCGGGTCTTCAGGTTGGGAGAGCCGAAGAGACCCAGTACTTC. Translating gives CASSSGLQVGRAEETQYF.

CDR3 loop: CASSARDADTIYF. CDR3 sequence (DNA): TGTGCCAGCAGTGCACGGGACGCGGACACCATATATTTT. This chain uses TRBV2 with TRBJ1-3; D perhaps matches TRBD1 (5 bases). Germline V gene sequence: CDR1 SNHLY, CDR2 FYNNEI. V dropped 4 bases and J dropped 8 bases, with 12 bases sitting between them. The CDR3 consists of 13 residues.

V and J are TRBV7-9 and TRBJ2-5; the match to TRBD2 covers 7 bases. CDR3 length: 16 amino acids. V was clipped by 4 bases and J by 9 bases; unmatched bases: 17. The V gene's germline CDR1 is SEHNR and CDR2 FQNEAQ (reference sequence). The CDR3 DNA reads TGTGCCAGCAGCTCCCGGACGGGTCCAACACGGGGGGCCCAGTACTTC. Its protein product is CASSSRTGPTRGAQYF.

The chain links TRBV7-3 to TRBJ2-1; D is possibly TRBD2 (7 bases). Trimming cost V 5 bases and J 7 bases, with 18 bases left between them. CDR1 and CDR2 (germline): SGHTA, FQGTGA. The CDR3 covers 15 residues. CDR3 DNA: TGTGCCAGCAGCCCCGGGGGGCAGCTTCGAAATGAGCAGTTCTTC. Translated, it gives CASSPGGQLRNEQFF.

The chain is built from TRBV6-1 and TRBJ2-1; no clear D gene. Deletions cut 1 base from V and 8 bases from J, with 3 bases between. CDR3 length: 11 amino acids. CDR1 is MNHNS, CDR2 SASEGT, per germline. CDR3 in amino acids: CASSEVDEQFF. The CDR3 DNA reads TGTGCCAGCAGTGAAGTCGATGAGCAGTTCTTC.

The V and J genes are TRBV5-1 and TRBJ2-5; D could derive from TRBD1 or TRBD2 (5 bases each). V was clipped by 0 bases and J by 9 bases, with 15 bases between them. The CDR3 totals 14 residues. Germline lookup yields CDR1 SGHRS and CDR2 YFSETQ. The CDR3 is CASSLERQGEAQYF. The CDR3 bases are TGCGCCAGCAGCTTGGAGCGGCAGGGTGAGGCCCAGTACTTC. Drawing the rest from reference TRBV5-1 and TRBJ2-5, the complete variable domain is KAGVTQTPRYLIKTRGQQVTLSCSPISGHRSVSWYQQTPGQGLQFLFEYFSETQRNKGNFPGRFSGRQFSNSRSEMNVSTLELGDSALYLCASSLERQGEAQYFGPGTRLLVL.

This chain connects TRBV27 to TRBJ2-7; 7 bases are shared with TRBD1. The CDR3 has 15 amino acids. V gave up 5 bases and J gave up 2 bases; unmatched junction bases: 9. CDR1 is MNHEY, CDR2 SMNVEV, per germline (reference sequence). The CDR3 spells CASSPEWTGTYEQYF. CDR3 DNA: TGTGCCAGCAGTCCAGAATGGACAGGAACCTACGAGCAGTACTTC.

The CDR3 protein is CASSLGTSGKNRQFF. CDR3 nucleotide sequence: TGTGCCAGCAGCTTAGGGACTAGCGGCAAAAATCGGCAGTTCTTC. This chain connects TRBV11-2 to TRBJ2-1; 10 nucleotides line up with TRBD2. Germline lookup yields CDR1 SGHAT and CDR2 FQNNGV. With V trimmed by 1 base and J by 12 bases, 9 bases remained unmatched. The CDR3 covers 15 residues.

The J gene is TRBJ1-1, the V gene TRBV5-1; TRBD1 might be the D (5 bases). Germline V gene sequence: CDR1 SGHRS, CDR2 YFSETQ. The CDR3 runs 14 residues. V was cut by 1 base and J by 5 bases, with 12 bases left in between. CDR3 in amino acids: CASSLKGVPTEAFF. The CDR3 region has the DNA TGCGCCAGCAGCTTGAAAGGGGTCCCAACTGAAGCTTTCTTT. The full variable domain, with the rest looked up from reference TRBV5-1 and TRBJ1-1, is KAGVTQTPRYLIKTRGQQVTLSCSPISGHRSVSWYQQTPGQGLQFLFEYFSETQRNKGNFPGRFSGRQFSNSRSEMNVSTLELGDSALYLCASSLKGVPTEAFFGQGTRLTVV.

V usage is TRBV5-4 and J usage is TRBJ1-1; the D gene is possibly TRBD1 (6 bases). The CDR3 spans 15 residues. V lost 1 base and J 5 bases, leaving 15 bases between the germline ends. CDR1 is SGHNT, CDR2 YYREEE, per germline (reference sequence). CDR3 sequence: CASSLPKQGGTEAFF. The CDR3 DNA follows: TGTGCCAGCAGCTTGCCGAAACAGGGCGGGACTGAAGCTTTCTTT.

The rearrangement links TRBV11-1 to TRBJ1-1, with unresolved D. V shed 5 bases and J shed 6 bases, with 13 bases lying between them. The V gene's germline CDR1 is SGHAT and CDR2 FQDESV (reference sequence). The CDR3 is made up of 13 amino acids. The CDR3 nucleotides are TGTGCCAGCAGCCCGAACCTAGACGCTGAAGCTTTCTTT. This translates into CASSPNLDAEAFF.

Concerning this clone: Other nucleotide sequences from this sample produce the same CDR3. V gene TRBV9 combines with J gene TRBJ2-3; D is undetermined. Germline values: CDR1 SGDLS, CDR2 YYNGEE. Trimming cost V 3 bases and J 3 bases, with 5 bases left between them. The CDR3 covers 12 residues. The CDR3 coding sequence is TGTGCCAGCAGCGCCGGAACAGATACGCAGTATTTT. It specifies CASSAGTDTQYF.

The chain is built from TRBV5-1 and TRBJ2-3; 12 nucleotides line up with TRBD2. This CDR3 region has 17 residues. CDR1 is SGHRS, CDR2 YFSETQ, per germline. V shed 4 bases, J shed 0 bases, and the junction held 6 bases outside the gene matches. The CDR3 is CASSRPGTSGSTDTQYF. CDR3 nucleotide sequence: TGCGCCAGCAGCCGTCCCGGGACTAGCGGGAGCACAGATACGCAGTATTTT.

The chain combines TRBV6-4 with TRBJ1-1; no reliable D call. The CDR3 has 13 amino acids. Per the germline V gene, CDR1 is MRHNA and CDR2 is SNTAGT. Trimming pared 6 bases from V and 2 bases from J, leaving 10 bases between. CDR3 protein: CASSLEGNTEAFF. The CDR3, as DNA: TGTGCCAGCAGCCTAGAGGGTAACACTGAAGCTTTCTTT.

CDR3 in amino acids: CSDLHRTGVDTQYF. DNA for the CDR3: TGCAGCGACTTGCATAGGACAGGGGTAGATACGCAGTATTTT. V and J are TRBV29-1 and TRBJ2-3; 9 bases are shared with TRBD1. V lost 7 bases to trimming and J lost 5 bases; unmatched junction nucleotides: 10. Germline-derived CDR1 and CDR2 are SQVTM and ANQGSEA. The CDR3 totals 14 residues.

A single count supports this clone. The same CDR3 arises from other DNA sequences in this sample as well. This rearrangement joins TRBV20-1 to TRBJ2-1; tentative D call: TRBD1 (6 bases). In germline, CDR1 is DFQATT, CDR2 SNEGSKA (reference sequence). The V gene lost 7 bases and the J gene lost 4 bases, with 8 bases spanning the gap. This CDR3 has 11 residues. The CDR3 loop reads CSGQGYNEQFF. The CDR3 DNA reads TGCAGTGGGCAGGGGTACAATGAGCAGTTCTTC.

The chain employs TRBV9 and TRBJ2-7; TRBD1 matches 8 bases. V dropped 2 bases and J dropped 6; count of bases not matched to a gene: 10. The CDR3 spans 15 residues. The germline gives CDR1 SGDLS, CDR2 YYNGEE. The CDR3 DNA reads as TGTGCCAGCAGCGTCCAACCGACAGGGGCCTCCGAGCAGTACTTC. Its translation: CASSVQPTGASEQYF. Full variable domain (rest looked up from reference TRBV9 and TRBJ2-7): DSGVTQTPKHLITATGQRVTLRCSPRSGDLSVYWYQQSLDQGLQFLIQYYNGEERAKGNILERFSAQQFPDLHSELNLSSLELGDSALYFCASSVQPTGASEQYFGPGTRLTVT.

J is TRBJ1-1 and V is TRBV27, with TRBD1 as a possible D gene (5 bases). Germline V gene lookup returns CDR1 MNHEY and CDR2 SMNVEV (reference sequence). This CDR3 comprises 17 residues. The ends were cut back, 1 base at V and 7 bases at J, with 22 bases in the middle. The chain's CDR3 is CASSLFSVPVGRGEAFF. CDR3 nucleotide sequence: TGTGCCAGCAGTTTATTCTCCGTCCCGGTGGGTAGGGGTGAAGCTTTCTTT.

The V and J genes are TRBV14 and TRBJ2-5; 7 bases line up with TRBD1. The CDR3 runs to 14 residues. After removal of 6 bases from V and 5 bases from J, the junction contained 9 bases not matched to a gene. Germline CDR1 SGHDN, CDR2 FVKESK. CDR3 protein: CASSKRGRGETQYF. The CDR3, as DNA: TGTGCCAGCAGTAAAAGGGGGCGCGGGGAGACCCAGTACTTC.

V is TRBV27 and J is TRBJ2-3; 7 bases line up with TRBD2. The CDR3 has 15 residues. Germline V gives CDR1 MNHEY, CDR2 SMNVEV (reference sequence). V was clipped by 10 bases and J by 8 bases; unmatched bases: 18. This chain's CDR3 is CAIQPRAGAPGTQYF. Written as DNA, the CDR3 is TGTGCCATCCAACCTCGGGCGGGAGCCCCAGGTACGCAGTATTTT.

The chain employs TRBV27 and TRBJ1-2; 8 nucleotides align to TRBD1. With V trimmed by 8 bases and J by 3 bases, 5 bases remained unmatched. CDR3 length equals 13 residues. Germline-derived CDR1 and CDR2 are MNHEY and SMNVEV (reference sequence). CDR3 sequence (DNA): TGTGCCAGCGGCCTACAGGGGGACTATGGCTACACCTTC. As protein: CASGLQGDYGYTF.

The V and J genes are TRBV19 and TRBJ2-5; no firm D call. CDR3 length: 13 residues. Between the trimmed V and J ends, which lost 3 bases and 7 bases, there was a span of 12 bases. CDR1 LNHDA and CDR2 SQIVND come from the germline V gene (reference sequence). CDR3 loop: CASSIVSRGTQYF. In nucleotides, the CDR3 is TGTGCCAGTAGTATTGTCAGCCGAGGGACCCAGTACTTC.

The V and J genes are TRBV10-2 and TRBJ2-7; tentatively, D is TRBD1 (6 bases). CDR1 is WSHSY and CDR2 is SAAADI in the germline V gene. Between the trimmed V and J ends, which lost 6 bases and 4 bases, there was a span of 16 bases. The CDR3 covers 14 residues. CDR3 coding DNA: TGCGCCAGCAGGGACAGAAACACCGTTTACGAGCAGTACTTC. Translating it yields CASRDRNTVYEQYF.

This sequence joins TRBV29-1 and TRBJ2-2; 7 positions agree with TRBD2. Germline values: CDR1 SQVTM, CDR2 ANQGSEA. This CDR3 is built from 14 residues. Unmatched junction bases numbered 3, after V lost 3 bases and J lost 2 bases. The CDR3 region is CSVEGGSNTGELFF. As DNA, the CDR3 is TGCAGCGTTGAGGGCGGGAGCAACACCGGGGAGCTGTTTTTT.

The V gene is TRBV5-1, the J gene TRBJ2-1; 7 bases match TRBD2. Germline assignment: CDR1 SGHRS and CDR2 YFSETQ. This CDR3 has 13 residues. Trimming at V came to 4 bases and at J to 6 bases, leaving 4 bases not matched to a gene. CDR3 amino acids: CASSGSSGNEQFF. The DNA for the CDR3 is TGCGCCAGCAGCGGATCTAGCGGCAATGAGCAGTTCTTC.

Here the CDR3 reads CAIRQGASSYNEQFF. Written as DNA, the CDR3 is TGTGCCATCAGACAAGGGGCCAGCTCCTACAATGAGCAGTTCTTC. The V gene is TRBV10-3, the J gene TRBJ2-1; perhaps TRBD1 as D (5 bases). The V gene lost 6 bases and the J gene lost 0 bases, with 12 bases spanning the gap. From germline, CDR1 is ENHRY and CDR2 SYGVKD. This CDR3 contains 15 residues.